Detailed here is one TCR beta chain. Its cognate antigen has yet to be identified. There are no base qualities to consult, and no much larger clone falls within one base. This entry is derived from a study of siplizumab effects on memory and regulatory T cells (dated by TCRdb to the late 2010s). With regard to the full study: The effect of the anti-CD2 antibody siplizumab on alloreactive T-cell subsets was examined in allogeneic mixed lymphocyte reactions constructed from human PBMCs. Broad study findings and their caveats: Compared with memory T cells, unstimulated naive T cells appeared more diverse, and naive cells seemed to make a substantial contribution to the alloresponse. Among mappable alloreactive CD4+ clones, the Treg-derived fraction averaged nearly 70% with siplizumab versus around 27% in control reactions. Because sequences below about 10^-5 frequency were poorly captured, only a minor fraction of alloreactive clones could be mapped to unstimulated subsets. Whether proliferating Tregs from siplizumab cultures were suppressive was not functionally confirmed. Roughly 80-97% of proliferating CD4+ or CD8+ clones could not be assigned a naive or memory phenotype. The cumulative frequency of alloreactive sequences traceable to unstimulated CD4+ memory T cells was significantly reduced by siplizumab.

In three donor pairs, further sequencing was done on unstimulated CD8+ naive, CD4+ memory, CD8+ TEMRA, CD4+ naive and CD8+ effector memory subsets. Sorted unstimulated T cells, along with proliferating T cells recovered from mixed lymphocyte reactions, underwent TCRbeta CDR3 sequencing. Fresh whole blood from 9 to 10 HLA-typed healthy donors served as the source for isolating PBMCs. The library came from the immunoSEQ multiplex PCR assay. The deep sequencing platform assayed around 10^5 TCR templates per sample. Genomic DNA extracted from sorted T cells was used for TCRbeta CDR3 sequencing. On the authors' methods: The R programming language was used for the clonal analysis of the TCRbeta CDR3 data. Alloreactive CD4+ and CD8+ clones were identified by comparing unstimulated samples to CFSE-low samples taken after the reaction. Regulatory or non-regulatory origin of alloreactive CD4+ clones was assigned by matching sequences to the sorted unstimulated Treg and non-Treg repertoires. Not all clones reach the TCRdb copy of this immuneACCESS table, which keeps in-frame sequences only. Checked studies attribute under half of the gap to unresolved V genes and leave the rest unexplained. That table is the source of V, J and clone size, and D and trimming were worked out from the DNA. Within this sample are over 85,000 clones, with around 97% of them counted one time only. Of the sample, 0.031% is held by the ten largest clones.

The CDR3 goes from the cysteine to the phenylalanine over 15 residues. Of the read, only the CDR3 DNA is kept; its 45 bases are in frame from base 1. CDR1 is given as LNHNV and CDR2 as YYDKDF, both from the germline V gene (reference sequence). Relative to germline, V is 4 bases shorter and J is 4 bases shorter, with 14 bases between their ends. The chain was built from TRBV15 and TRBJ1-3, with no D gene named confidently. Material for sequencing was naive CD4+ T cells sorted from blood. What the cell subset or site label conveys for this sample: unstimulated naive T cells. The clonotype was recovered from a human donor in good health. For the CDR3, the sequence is CATSTATLKGNTIYF. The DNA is TGTGCCACCAGCACAGCCACCCTCAAAGGAAACACCATATATTTT.